This TCR beta chain was sequenced for a study of response to subunit inactivated influenza vaccine. Study conclusions and caveats: Authors suggested few new T cells are recruited by each seasonal influenza vaccination.

The CDR3 is 15 amino acids. Per the germline V gene, CDR1 is DFQATT and CDR2 is SNEGSKA (reference sequence). TCRdb independently ran MiXCR on the RT-PCR reads; one entry per CDR3 protein. The table includes around 490,000 distinct CDR3 sequences, approximately 7.1% detected once. This clonotype was detected a few times. Its specificity is unknown. A junction end diverges from the germline sequence, so it may reflect a read error. The source of this sequence is a man aged 45 to 75 who received an inactivated influenza vaccine. The starting material was PBMCs from blood, obtained 23 to 25 months after vaccination. V is TRBV20-1 and J is TRBJ2-5; 7 bases align to TRBD2. This chain's CDR3 is CSARNNLAAQGTQYF. DNA of the CDR3: TGCAGTGCTAGAAATAACCTAGCGGCCCAAGGGACCCAGTACTTC.